Shown below are 8 T cell receptor beta chains from a single sample sequenced in a study of OX40 agonist ivuxolimab in advanced cancers. Sequencing used immunoSEQ multiplex PCR; TCRdb keeps in-frame clones, though not all of them. The sample gives 100,000 to 130,000 clones, 85% to 95% of which show up once; approximately 1.3% is in the top ten. This specimen consisted of CD4+ or CD8+ T cells sorted from blood, obtained in a trial of the OX40 agonist ivuxolimab. These receptors were taken from an adult with an advanced solid tumor such as melanoma, head and neck, liver or kidney cancer.

V and J are TRBV6-5 and TRBJ2-5; D is unclear. The DNA end is more similar to TRBJ2-7, so the J call may be wrong. This CDR3 comprises 15 residues. Germline-derived CDR1 and CDR2 are MNHEY and SVGAGI. The CDR3 nucleotides are TGTGCCAGCAGACGATCCGAGGACGGCTCCTACGAGCAGTACTTC. This translates into CASRRSEDGSYEQYF.

The V call is TRBV14, the J call TRBJ1-2; D is possibly TRBD1 (5 bases). V lost 2 bases and J lost 3, with 16 bases in between. From germline, CDR1 is SGHDN and CDR2 FVKESK. This CDR3 region has 16 residues. The CDR3 protein is CASSQRSGRGDYGYTF. In DNA form, the CDR3 reads TGTGCCAGCAGCCAAAGGTCGGGGAGGGGTGACTATGGCTACACCTTC.

V usage is TRBV2 and J usage is TRBJ1-3; D might be TRBD1 (6 bases). CDR1 and CDR2 (germline): SNHLY, FYNNEI. The germline V and J ends were trimmed by 5 bases and 0 bases, with 17 bases remaining between them. This CDR3 comprises 17 residues. The CDR3 region is CASSPLTGLSSGNTIYF. The CDR3 DNA is TGTGCCAGCAGTCCTCTGACAGGCCTCAGCTCTGGAAACACCATATATTTT.

The chain is built from TRBV27 and TRBJ1-4; D not resolved. This CDR3 is 15 amino acids long. The germline CDR1 and CDR2 sequences are MNHEY and SMNVEV (reference sequence). V was shortened by 6 bases and J by 0 bases, with 11 bases between the two germline ends. The DNA of the CDR3 is TGTGCCAGCAGAGTACAGAAAGCAACTAATGAAAAACTGTTTTTT. The encoded protein is CASRVQKATNEKLFF.

This chain joins TRBV7-2 and TRBJ2-3; 8 positions match TRBD1. The trim removed 5 bases at V and 6 bases at J, leaving 7 bases unmatched. Germline CDR1 SGHTA, CDR2 FQGNSA. The CDR3 loop spans 14 amino acids. In DNA form, the CDR3 reads TGTGCCAGCAGCAAAGACAGGGGAGGCGATACGCAGTATTTT. The encoded protein is CASSKDRGGDTQYF.

This chain connects TRBV11-2 to TRBJ2-1; D ambiguous. Trimming pared 5 bases from V and 9 bases from J, leaving 14 bases between. The CDR3 has 13 amino acids. Germline loops: CDR1 SGHAT, CDR2 FQNNGV. The DNA of the CDR3 is TGTGCCAGCAGCCCGCTTAGCTCGCCTGAGCAGTTCTTC. Its protein is CASSPLSSPEQFF. Full variable domain (outside the CDR3, taken from reference TRBV11-2 and TRBJ2-1): EAGVAQSPRYKIIEKRQSVAFWCNPISGHATLYWYQQILGQGPKLLIQFQNNGVVDDSQLPKDRFSAERLKGVDSTLKIQPAKLEDSAVYLCASSPLSSPEQFFGPGTRLTVL.

The chain employs TRBV5-1 and TRBJ1-1, with D uncertain. The CDR3 runs 13 residues. Germline V gene lookup returns CDR1 SGHRS and CDR2 YFSETQ. The V end lost 3 bases, the J end lost 4 bases, and 10 bases lay between the germline ends. The CDR3 DNA sequence: TGCGCCAGCAGCTCATGGGTGAGCACTGAAGCTTTCTTT. It translates to CASSSWVSTEAFF.

The chain employs TRBV28 and TRBJ1-2, with D unclear. CDR1 is MDHEN, CDR2 SYDVKM, per germline. V was clipped by 6 bases and J by 4 bases, with 6 bases between them. The CDR3 contains 11 residues. CDR3: CASRAGYGYTF. The CDR3 DNA reads TGTGCCAGCAGGGCAGGCTATGGCTACACCTTC.